These 30 T cell receptor beta chains came from one sample sequenced in a study of T cells in Graves' hyperthyroidism and ophthalmopathy. RNA transcripts gave rise to amplified TCR beta CDR3 regions. The HTBI primer set served for first-round RT-PCR of the TCR CDR3. Via MiXCR, TCRdb re-called the multiplex PCR reads, giving one row per CDR3 protein. The repertoire consists of more than 550,000 distinct CDR3 sequences, with roughly 17% occurring once and the leading ten covering roughly 15%. Sample: blood. All receptors derive from a man aged 50-59 years with Graves' hyperthyroidism.

The rearrangement joins TRBV6-1 to TRBJ2-7; 11 nucleotides agree with TRBD1. The CDR3 has 15 amino acids. V shed 7 bases, J shed 7 bases, and the junction held 12 bases outside the gene matches. The V gene's germline CDR1 is MNHNS and CDR2 SASEGT. The CDR3 reads CASTQSGQGAGEQYF. In DNA form, the CDR3 reads TGTGCCAGCACCCAATCCGGACAGGGGGCCGGGGAGCAGTACTTC.

This clonotype was recorded at least ten times. The chain recombines TRBV27 with TRBJ2-7, with no clear D. In germline, CDR1 is MNHEY, CDR2 SMNVEV (reference sequence). V was shortened by 2 bases and J by 0 bases, with 11 bases between the two germline ends. This CDR3 has 15 residues. The CDR3 nucleotides are TGTGCCAGCAGTTTAGACCAACCGAGCTCCTACGAGCAGTACTTC. Its protein product is CASSLDQPSSYEQYF.

This clonotype came up a few times. The chain uses TRBV4-1 and TRBJ2-2, with TRBD2 identical over 7 bases. J gave up 6 bases and V 0 bases, and 7 bases lay outside the gene matches. Germline-derived CDR1 and CDR2 are MGHRA and YSYEKL. The CDR3 loop spans 16 amino acids. The CDR3, as DNA: TGCGCCAGCAGCCAAGAAGCTAGCGGTGGGCCCGGGGAGCTGTTTTTT. Its protein product is CASSQEASGGPGELFF.

Ten or more counts support this clonotype. The chain joins TRBV29-1 to TRBJ2-6; D is unclear. The CDR3 has 16 residues. V lost 5 bases and J 0 bases, leaving 14 bases between the germline ends. Germline-derived CDR1 and CDR2 are SQVTM and ANQGSEA. The CDR3 sequence: CSVSTSGSSGANVLTF. CDR3 coding DNA: TGCAGCGTTTCGACAAGTGGTTCCTCTGGGGCCAACGTCCTGACTTTC.

Ten or more counts support this clonotype. The chain links TRBV5-8 to TRBJ1-5; D is undetermined. The V end was cut by 4 bases, the J end by 2 bases, with 22 bases between. Germline V gives CDR1 SGHTS, CDR2 YDEGEE. This CDR3 comprises 18 residues. CDR3 sequence: CASSPLPRIGRRNQPQHF. CDR3 nucleotides: TGTGCCAGCAGCCCTCTCCCCCGTATCGGACGGCGCAATCAGCCCCAGCATTTT.

This clonotype appeared many times. This chain joins TRBV28 and TRBJ2-3; 8 nucleotides match TRBD1. Germline CDR1 reads MDHEN; CDR2 reads SYDVKM. This CDR3 is built from 16 residues. V shed 5 bases, J shed 2 bases, and the junction held 9 bases outside the gene matches. The CDR3 DNA is TGTGCCAGCAGTGCAATCAGGGGGCCTAACACAGATACGCAGTATTTT. It yields the protein CASSAIRGPNTDTQYF. The full variable domain, completed using reference TRBV28 and TRBJ2-3, is DVKVTQSSRYLVKRTGEKVFLECVQDMDHENMFWYRQDPGLGLRLIYFSYDVKMKEKGDIPEGYSVSREKKERFSLILESASTNQTSMYLCASSAIRGPNTDTQYFGPGTRLTVL.

Ten or more counts support this clonotype. DNA for the CDR3: TGTGCCACGTTACAGGGTGCCGGGGCCAACGTCCTGACTTTC. Encoded protein: CATLQGAGANVLTF. The chain employs TRBV6-1 and TRBJ2-6; weak D call: TRBD1 (6 bases). CDR1 and CDR2 (germline): MNHNS, SASEGT. This CDR3 comprises 14 residues. Trimming removed 10 bases from V and 4 bases from J, with 14 bases in between.

The chain couples TRBV9 to TRBJ2-1; D is uncertain. This CDR3 is 12 amino acids long. Germline loops: CDR1 SGDLS, CDR2 YYNGEE. Trimming removed 0 bases at V and 9 bases at J, with 7 bases between. The DNA of the CDR3 is TGTGCCAGCAGCGTAGACGACCTTGAGCAGTTCTTC. Amino acid sequence: CASSVDDLEQFF.

J is TRBJ2-2 and V is TRBV5-5; D gene ambiguous. Germline values: CDR1 SGHKS, CDR2 YYEKEE (reference sequence). This CDR3 contains 15 residues. Trimming removed 0 bases from V and 6 bases from J, with 12 bases in between. The CDR3 region has the DNA TGTGCCAGCAGCTTGGAGTGGGATGGGGCCGGGGAGCTGTTTTTT. Translation gives CASSLEWDGAGELFF.

Ten or more counts support this clonotype. The V gene is TRBV24-1, the J gene TRBJ2-1; no clear D gene. Trimming stripped 4 bases from V and 5 bases from J, with 17 bases between. Germline lookup yields CDR1 KGHDR and CDR2 SFDVKD. The CDR3 totals 16 residues. CDR3 amino acids: CATSDPSKLTHNEQFF. In DNA form, the CDR3 reads TGTGCCACCAGTGACCCGTCGAAGTTGACCCACAATGAGCAGTTCTTC.

This clonotype was seen at least ten times. The V call is TRBV11-2, the J call TRBJ2-5; either TRBD1 or TRBD2 may supply D (5 bases each). CDR1 and CDR2 (germline): SGHAT, FQNNGV. The CDR3 loop spans 14 amino acids. With 1 base removed from V and 4 bases from J, the gap between germline ends came to 10 bases. The CDR3: CASSLVGVGETQYF. The CDR3 bases are TGTGCCAGCAGCTTAGTGGGGGTAGGAGAGACCCAGTACTTC.

The gene calls are TRBV24-1 and TRBJ2-2, with TRBD1 as a possible D gene (6 bases). CDR3 length equals 14 residues. In germline, CDR1 is KGHDR, CDR2 SFDVKD. V was cut by 3 bases and J by 7 bases, with 11 bases left in between. Here the CDR3 reads CATSDHRAGGELFF. The CDR3 nucleotides read TGTGCCACCAGTGATCACAGGGCCGGCGGGGAGCTGTTTTTT.

Concerning this clonotype: A much more abundant neighbour one base away suggests this may be a read error. The rearrangement links TRBV20-1 to TRBJ1-4; TRBD1 might be the D (5 bases). This CDR3 is 13 amino acids long. Germline V lookup: CDR1 DFQATT, CDR2 SNEGSKA (reference sequence). Trimming left V 5 bases short and J 4 bases short, with 11 bases between. CDR3 amino acids: CSAEGSSNEKLFF. CDR3 nucleotides: TGCAGTGCTGAGGGGTCAAGTAATGAAAAACTGTTTTTT.

The chain is built from TRBV20-1 and TRBJ2-1; 8 nucleotides match TRBD2. The J call may be in error: the DNA end matches TRBJ2-7 better. CDR1 DFQATT and CDR2 SNEGSKA come from the germline V gene (reference sequence). CDR3 size: 14 residues. CDR3 residues: CSAYTPGLVNEQYF. CDR3 nucleotide sequence: TGCAGTGCTTATACGCCGGGACTAGTAAATGAGCAGTACTTC.

In this sample, this clonotype turned up a few times. The chain employs TRBV3-1 and TRBJ2-3, with D possibly being TRBD2 (6 bases). CDR3 length equals 15 residues. Deletions cut 1 base from V and 4 bases from J, with 12 bases between. Germline V gives CDR1 LGHDT, CDR2 YNNKEL (reference sequence). The CDR3 loop reads CASSQVTGVADTQYF. CDR3 DNA: TGTGCCAGCAGCCAAGTAACGGGAGTGGCAGATACGCAGTATTTT.

The V call is TRBV18, the J call TRBJ2-7; 9 bases map to TRBD2. V was clipped by 5 bases and J by 6 bases; unmatched bases: 8. Germline CDR1 KGHSH, CDR2 LQKENI. The CDR3 loop spans 14 amino acids. CDR3 loop: CASSGGLASGEQYF. CDR3 nucleotides: TGTGCCAGCTCAGGGGGACTAGCATCCGGCGAGCAGTACTTC.

This clonotype was counted only a few times. V gene TRBV4-1 combines with J gene TRBJ2-7, with D unresolved. The germline gives CDR1 MGHRA, CDR2 YSYEKL. The V and J ends lost 0 bases and 5 bases respectively, with 5 bases between them. There are 12 residues in the CDR3. CDR3 coding DNA: TGCGCCAGCAGCCAAGATACCCACGAGCAGTACTTC. Translated, it gives CASSQDTHEQYF.

V usage is TRBV4-1 and J usage is TRBJ2-7; D not resolved. The germline V and J ends were trimmed by 3 bases and 0 bases, with 6 bases remaining between them. The CDR3 is made up of 13 amino acids. The germline V gene has CDR1 MGHRA and CDR2 YSYEKL. CDR3 residues: CASSQPVSYEQYF. The CDR3 nucleotides read TGCGCCAGCAGCCAGCCTGTCTCCTACGAGCAGTACTTC.

The genes are TRBV27 and TRBJ1-4; 7 bases agree with TRBD1. The V gene end was trimmed by 9 bases and the J gene end by 4 bases; junction bases not matched to a gene: 14. Germline lookup yields CDR1 MNHEY and CDR2 SMNVEV (reference sequence). This CDR3 is built from 16 residues. The CDR3 sequence: CASKTFLRDSNEKLFF. The DNA of the CDR3 is TGTGCCAGTAAGACTTTCCTCCGGGACAGTAATGAAAAACTGTTTTTT.

The gene calls are TRBV3-1 and TRBJ1-2, with D unclear. CDR1 is LGHDT, CDR2 YNNKEL, per germline (reference sequence). The CDR3 has 13 amino acids. Trimming took off 6 bases at V and 5 bases at J, with 13 bases between the two ends. Here the CDR3 reads CASSREGSYGYTF. CDR3 DNA: TGTGCCAGCAGTCGGGAAGGAAGTTATGGCTACACCTTC.

In this sample, this clonotype turned up a few times. This rearrangement joins TRBV9 to TRBJ2-3, with D possibly matching TRBD1 (5 bases). The CDR3 covers 14 residues. Germline CDR1 reads SGDLS; CDR2 reads YYNGEE. Deletions cut 4 bases from V and 6 bases from J, with 15 bases between. As DNA, the CDR3 is TGTGCCAGCAGCTCAAGCAGGGATCTGGATACGCAGTATTTT. It codes for CASSSSRDLDTQYF.

This clonotype came up many times. The chain combines TRBV12-3 or TRBV12-4 with TRBJ2-2, with 14 nucleotides matching TRBD2. The CDR3 is 16 residues long. V shed 5 bases, J shed 8 bases, and the junction held 7 bases outside the gene matches. The CDR3, as DNA: TGTGCCAGCAGTGGGAGACTAGCGGGAGGGCCTGGGGAGCTGTTTTTT. Translation: CASSGRLAGGPGELFF.

CDR3 bases: TGCGCCAGCAGCCAAGATTTGGGGGAGTTCTACGAGCAGTACTTC. Its protein product is CASSQDLGEFYEQYF. V is TRBV4-1 and J is TRBJ2-7; D might be TRBD1 or TRBD2, each matching 5 bases. This CDR3 has 15 amino acids. Germline V gene data show CDR1 as MGHRA and CDR2 as YSYEKL. V was pared by 0 bases and J by 3 bases, with 12 bases between.

This clonotype was detected only a few times. The chain employs TRBV27 and TRBJ2-7, with D possibly being TRBD1 (5 bases). The germline V and J ends were trimmed by 3 bases and 2 bases, with 14 bases remaining between them. Germline loops: CDR1 MNHEY, CDR2 SMNVEV (reference sequence). The CDR3 has 15 residues. CDR3 DNA: TGTGCCAGCAGTTTCTCCCTCCAGGGTCCCTACGAGCAGTACTTC. As protein: CASSFSLQGPYEQYF.

The sample holds many counts of this clonotype. This chain joins TRBV7-2 and TRBJ2-7, with 8 bases identical to TRBD2. Per germline, CDR1 SGHTA and CDR2 FQGNSA. CDR3 length equals 15 residues. V was clipped by 5 bases and J by 0 bases; unmatched bases: 6. DNA of the CDR3: TGTGCCAGCAGCCTCACTAGCGGAGGCTCCTACGAGCAGTACTTC. Translating it yields CASSLTSGGSYEQYF.

This clonotype was seen a handful of times. The chain links TRBV28 to TRBJ2-5, with TRBD2 matching over 12 bases. Germline V gene lookup returns CDR1 MDHEN and CDR2 SYDVKM. The CDR3 is 19 residues long. V shed 3 bases, J shed 0 bases, and the junction held 11 bases outside the gene matches. The CDR3, as DNA: TGTGCCAGCAGTTTCAGTCCCTCTAGCGGGGGGGAGTACCAAGAGACCCAGTACTTC. Its translation: CASSFSPSSGGEYQETQYF.

The chain recombines TRBV2 with TRBJ2-1; possibly TRBD2 for D (7 bases). The CDR3 spans 17 residues. V was shortened by 4 bases and J by 0 bases, with 16 bases between the two germline ends. Looked up from germline, CDR1 is SNHLY and CDR2 is FYNNEI. CDR3 bases: TGTGCCAGCAGTGTAGGGGGTGGCGGGAGCTCCTACAATGAGCAGTTCTTC. This codes for CASSVGGGGSSYNEQFF.

This clonotype was seen ten or more times. The J gene is TRBJ1-5, the V gene TRBV2; D ambiguous. The CDR3 totals 15 residues. Trimming shortened V by 6 bases and J by 3 bases, and 15 bases separated the two germline ends. CDR1 SNHLY and CDR2 FYNNEI come from the germline V gene. The CDR3 DNA reads as TGTGCCAGCAGACAGACATTCGACGACAATCAGCCCCAGCATTTT. Its translation is CASRQTFDDNQPQHF.

This clonotype was recorded many times. The chain employs TRBV6-5 and TRBJ2-1, with a possible D match to TRBD1 (7 bases). Trimming pared 5 bases from V and 7 bases from J, leaving 15 bases between. Germline loops: CDR1 MNHEY, CDR2 SVGAGI. The CDR3 consists of 14 residues. The CDR3, as DNA: TGTGCCAGCAGTCGACAGGGCGGGACAAATGAGCAGTTCTTC. As protein: CASSRQGGTNEQFF.

Ten or more counts support this clonotype. J is TRBJ2-3 and V is TRBV20-1, with D possibly being TRBD2 (6 bases). The CDR3 extends over 17 amino acids. Germline V lookup: CDR1 DFQATT, CDR2 SNEGSKA (reference sequence). V shed 3 bases and J shed 2 bases, with 21 bases lying between them. CDR3 coding DNA: TGCAGTGCTAGGTCAGCGGGTAGGACTGTCTACACAGATACGCAGTATTTT. As protein: CSARSAGRTVYTDTQYF.